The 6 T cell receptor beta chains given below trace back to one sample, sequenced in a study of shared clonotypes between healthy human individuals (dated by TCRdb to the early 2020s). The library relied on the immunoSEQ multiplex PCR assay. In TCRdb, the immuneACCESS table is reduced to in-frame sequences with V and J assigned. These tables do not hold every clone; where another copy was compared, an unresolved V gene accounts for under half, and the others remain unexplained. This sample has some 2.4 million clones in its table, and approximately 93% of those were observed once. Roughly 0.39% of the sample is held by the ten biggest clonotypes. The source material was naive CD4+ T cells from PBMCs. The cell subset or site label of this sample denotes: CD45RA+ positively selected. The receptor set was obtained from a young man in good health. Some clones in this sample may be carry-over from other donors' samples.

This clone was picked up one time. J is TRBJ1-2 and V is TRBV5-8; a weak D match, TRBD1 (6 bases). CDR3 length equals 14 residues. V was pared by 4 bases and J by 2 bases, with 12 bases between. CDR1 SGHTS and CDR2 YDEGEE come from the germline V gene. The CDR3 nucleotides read TGTGCCAGCAGCCCGAGAGGGGGAAACTATGGCTACACCTTC. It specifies CASSPRGGNYGYTF.

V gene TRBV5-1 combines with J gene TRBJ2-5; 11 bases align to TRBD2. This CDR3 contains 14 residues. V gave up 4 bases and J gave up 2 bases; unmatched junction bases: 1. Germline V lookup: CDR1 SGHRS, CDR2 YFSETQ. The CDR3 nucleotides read TGCGCCAGCAGCAGACTAGCGGGACAAGAGACCCAGTACTTC. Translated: CASSRLAGQETQYF.

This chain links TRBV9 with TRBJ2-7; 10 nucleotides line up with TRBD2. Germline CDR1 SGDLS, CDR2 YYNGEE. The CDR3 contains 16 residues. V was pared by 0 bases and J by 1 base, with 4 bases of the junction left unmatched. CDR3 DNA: TGTGCCAGCAGCGTAGCTGGTAGCGGGAGGTCCTACGAGCAGTACTTC. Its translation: CASSVAGSGRSYEQYF.

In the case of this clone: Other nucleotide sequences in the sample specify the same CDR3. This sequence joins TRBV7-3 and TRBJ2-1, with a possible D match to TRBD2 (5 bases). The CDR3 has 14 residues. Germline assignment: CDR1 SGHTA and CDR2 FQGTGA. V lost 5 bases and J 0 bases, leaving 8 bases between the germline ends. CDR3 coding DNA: TGTGCCAGCAGCCCCCGGGGCTCCTACAATGAGCAGTTCTTC. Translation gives CASSPRGSYNEQFF.

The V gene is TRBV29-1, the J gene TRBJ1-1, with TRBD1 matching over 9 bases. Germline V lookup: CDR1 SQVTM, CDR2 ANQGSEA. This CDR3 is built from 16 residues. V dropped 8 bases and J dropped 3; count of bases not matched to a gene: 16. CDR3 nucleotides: TGCAGCACCCGCGACTCTTGGGACAGGGCTTACACTGAAGCTTTCTTT. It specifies CSTRDSWDRAYTEAFF.

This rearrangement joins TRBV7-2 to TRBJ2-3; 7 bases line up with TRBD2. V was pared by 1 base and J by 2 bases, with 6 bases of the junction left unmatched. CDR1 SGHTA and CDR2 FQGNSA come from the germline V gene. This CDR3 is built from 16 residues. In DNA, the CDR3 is TGTGCCAGCAGCTTAGTTCCTAGCGGCTACACAGATACGCAGTATTTT. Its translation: CASSLVPSGYTDTQYF.